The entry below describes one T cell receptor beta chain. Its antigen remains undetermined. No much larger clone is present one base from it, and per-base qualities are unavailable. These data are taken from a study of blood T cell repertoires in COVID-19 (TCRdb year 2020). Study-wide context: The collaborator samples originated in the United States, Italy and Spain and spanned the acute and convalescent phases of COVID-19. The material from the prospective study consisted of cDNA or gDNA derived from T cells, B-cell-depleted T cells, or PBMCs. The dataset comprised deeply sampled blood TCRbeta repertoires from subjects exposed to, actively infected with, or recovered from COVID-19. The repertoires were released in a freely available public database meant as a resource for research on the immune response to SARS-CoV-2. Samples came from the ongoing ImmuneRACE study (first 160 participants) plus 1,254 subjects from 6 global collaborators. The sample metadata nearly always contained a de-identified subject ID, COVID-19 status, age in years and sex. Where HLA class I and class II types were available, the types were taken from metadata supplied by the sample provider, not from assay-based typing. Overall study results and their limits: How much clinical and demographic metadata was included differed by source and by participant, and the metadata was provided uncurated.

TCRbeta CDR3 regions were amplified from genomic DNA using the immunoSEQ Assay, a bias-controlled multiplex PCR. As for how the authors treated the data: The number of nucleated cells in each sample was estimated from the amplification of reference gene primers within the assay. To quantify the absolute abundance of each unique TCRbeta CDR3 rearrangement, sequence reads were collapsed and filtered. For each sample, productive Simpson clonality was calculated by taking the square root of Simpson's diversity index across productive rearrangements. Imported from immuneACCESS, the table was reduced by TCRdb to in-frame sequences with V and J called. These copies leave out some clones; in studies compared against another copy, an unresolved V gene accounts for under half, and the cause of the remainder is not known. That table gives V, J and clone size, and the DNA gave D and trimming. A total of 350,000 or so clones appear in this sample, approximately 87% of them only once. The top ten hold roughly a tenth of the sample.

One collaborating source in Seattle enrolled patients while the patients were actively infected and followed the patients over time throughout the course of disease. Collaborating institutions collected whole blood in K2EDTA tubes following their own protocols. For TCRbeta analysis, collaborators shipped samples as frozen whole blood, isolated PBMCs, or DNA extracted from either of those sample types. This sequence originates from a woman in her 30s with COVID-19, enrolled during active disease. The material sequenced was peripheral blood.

DNA sequence: TGTGCCACCTCCCAGGGCGCGAGTCGAGAGACCCAGTACTTC. This sequence encodes CATSQGASRETQYF. The V gene is TRBV24-1 and the J gene is TRBJ2-5; TRBD1 could be the D gene, as 5 bases match. The germline V gene sets CDR1 to KGHDR and CDR2 to SFDVKD. Including the terminal cysteine and phenylalanine, the CDR3 comprises 14 residues. This entry keeps only the CDR3 DNA: 42 bases, framed from base 1. The germline ends are 17 bases apart after V is trimmed by 9 bases and J by 4 bases.